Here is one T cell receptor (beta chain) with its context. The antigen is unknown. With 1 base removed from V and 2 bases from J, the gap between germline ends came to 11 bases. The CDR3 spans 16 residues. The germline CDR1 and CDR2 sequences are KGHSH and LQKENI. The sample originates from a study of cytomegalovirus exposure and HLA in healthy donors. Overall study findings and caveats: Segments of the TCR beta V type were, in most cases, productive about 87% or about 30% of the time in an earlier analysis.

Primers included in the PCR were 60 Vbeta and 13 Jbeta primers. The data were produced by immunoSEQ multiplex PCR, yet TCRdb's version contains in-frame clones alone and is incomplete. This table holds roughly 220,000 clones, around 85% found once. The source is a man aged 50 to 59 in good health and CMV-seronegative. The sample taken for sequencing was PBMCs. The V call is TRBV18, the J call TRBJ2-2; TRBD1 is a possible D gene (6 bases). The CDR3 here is CASSPLGQLNTGELFF. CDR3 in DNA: TGTGCCAGCTCACCACTAGGACAGCTAAACACCGGGGAGCTGTTTTTT.